These 25 T cell receptor beta chains came from one sample sequenced in a study of regulatory T cells in long-lasting Graves disease. As to time point: persistent/refractory GD, antithyroid drugs over 5 years with positive TRAb. RNA extracted from PBMCs served as the sequencing template. Sequencing libraries for TCR beta were prepared with iRepertoire HTBI primers and Arm-PCR of CDR3 regions. TCRdb passed the multiplex PCR reads through MiXCR, listing each CDR3 protein once. The table shows about 430,000 distinct CDR3 sequences, with 21% occurring only once. Sequencing used peripheral blood mononuclear cells (PBMCs), obtained when the disease was refractory, from a patient treated with antithyroid drugs. These receptors all come from a female donor with Graves disease.

As concerns this clonotype: A read error is possible here, since a much larger clone lies one base away. J is TRBJ2-5 and V is TRBV7-8; no clear D gene. Between the trimmed V and J ends, which lost 4 bases and 5 bases, there was a span of 14 bases. CDR3 length: 14 residues. Germline V CDR1 and CDR2: SGHVS, FQNEAQ. The CDR3 DNA is TGTGCCAGCAGCTCCGGACGGACCCGGGAGACCCAGTACTTC. Amino acid sequence: CASSSGRTRETQYF.

This sequence joins TRBV6-1 and TRBJ2-2; the match to TRBD2 covers 16 bases. Germline assignment: CDR1 MNHNS and CDR2 SASEGT. CDR3 size: 16 residues. J was trimmed by 5 bases and V by 6 bases; bases with no gene match: 3. CDR3 sequence: CASRGLAGGSTGELFF. CDR3 nucleotide sequence: TGTGCCAGCAGGGGACTAGCGGGAGGGTCTACCGGGGAGCTGTTTTTT.

This clonotype was detected only a few times. The CDR3 here is CASSLSGQEQETQYF. DNA for the CDR3: TGTGCCAGCAGCCTGTCGGGACAGGAGCAAGAGACCCAGTACTTC. This sequence joins TRBV5-8 and TRBJ2-5; the match to TRBD1 covers 8 bases. Per germline, CDR1 SGHTS and CDR2 YDEGEE. Trimming removed 4 bases from V and 2 bases from J; junction bases left unmatched: 7. CDR3 size: 15 residues. Full variable domain (missing parts from reference TRBV5-8 and TRBJ2-5): EAGVTQSPTHLIKTRGQQATLRCSPISGHTSVYWYQQALGLGLQFLLWYDEGEERNRGNFPPRFSGRQFPNYSSELNVNALELEDSALYLCASSLSGQEQETQYFGPGTRLLVL.

This clonotype was seen a single time. A read error may produce the germline difference seen at one junction end. This sequence joins TRBV5-1 and TRBJ2-2, with D possibly matching TRBD1 (6 bases). Germline V lookup: CDR1 SGHRS, CDR2 YFSETQ. CDR3 size: 15 residues. The CDR3 nucleotides read TGCGCCAGCAGCCCAGGGGCGAGGAACACCGGGGAGCCGTTTTTT. Translation: CASSPGARNTGEPFF.

The V gene is TRBV5-6, the J gene TRBJ2-1, with TRBD1 matching over 9 bases. V was pared by 5 bases and J by 7 bases, with 7 bases of the junction left unmatched. Germline CDR1 and CDR2: SGHDT and YYEEEE. The CDR3 spans 14 residues. The CDR3 loop reads CASSPGTGLNEQFF. Here the CDR3 DNA reads TGTGCCAGCAGTCCCGGGACAGGGCTGAATGAGCAGTTCTTC. Full variable domain (remainder filled in from reference TRBV5-6 and TRBJ2-1): DAGVTQSPTHLIKTRGQQVTLRCSPKSGHDTVSWYQQALGQGPQFIFQYYEEEERQRGNFPDRFSGHQFPNYSSELNVNALLLGDSALYLCASSPGTGLNEQFFGPGTRLTVL.

About this clonotype itself: Given a much more abundant clone one base away, this may be a read error. CDR3 nucleotides: TGTGCCAGCAGTTCCGAGACTAGTCTTATCTACGAGCAGTACTTC. Residues: CASSSETSLIYEQYF. The chain couples TRBV28 to TRBJ2-7; D may be TRBD2 (6 bases). Germline CDR1 is MDHEN and CDR2 is SYDVKM. Trimming took off 4 bases at V and 3 bases at J, with 16 bases between the two ends. This CDR3 spans 15 amino acids.

This clonotype was observed at least ten times. This rearrangement joins TRBV2 to TRBJ1-1, with a tentative D call TRBD1 (6 bases). This CDR3 comprises 14 residues. Looked up from germline, CDR1 is SNHLY and CDR2 is FYNNEI. Trimming took off 8 bases at V and 3 bases at J, with 16 bases between the two ends. CDR3 DNA sequence: TGTGCCAGCCTTGATGCGACAGGAGACACTGAAGCTTTCTTT. The encoded protein is CASLDATGDTEAFF.

J is TRBJ2-5 and V is TRBV5-6, with a possible D match to TRBD2 (5 bases). This CDR3 spans 14 amino acids. Trimming left V 4 bases short and J 1 base short, with 11 bases between. Germline V gene sequence: CDR1 SGHDT, CDR2 YYEEEE. This CDR3 reads CASSRGGGQETQYF. CDR3 DNA: TGTGCCAGCAGCCGCGGAGGAGGCCAAGAGACCCAGTACTTC.

The chain uses TRBV6-2 or TRBV6-3 and TRBJ2-1, with 10 nucleotides matching TRBD2. This CDR3 comprises 15 residues. Germline loops: CDR1 MNHEY, CDR2 SVGEGT. The J segment lost 7 bases and the V segment lost 6 bases, leaving 9 bases of the junction unmatched. Written as DNA, the CDR3 is TGTGCCAGCAGCACCGCTAGCGGGAGACGTAATGAGCAGTTCTTC. As protein: CASSTASGRRNEQFF.

V and J are TRBV20-1 and TRBJ2-5; TRBD1 or TRBD2 may be the D gene (5 bases each). Germline V gene lookup returns CDR1 DFQATT and CDR2 SNEGSKA (reference sequence). Trimming cost V 8 bases and J 5 bases, with 18 bases left between them. The CDR3 totals 13 residues. The CDR3 reads CSPRDPTGETQYF. CDR3 nucleotides: TGCAGTCCTCGGGACCCTACTGGGGAGACCCAGTACTTC.

The sample holds a few counts of this clonotype. The chain combines TRBV28 with TRBJ2-7; TRBD1 agrees at 7 bases. The V gene end was trimmed by 4 bases and the J gene end by 1 base; junction bases not matched to a gene: 7. The CDR3 contains 15 residues. CDR1 is MDHEN, CDR2 SYDVKM, per germline. The CDR3 nucleotides are TGTGCCAGCAGTTACGATCCGGACAGGTCCTACGAGCAGTACTTC. It specifies CASSYDPDRSYEQYF.

This clonotype was detected many times. The chain uses TRBV6-5 and TRBJ1-5; tentative D call: TRBD1 (5 bases). Trimming stripped 4 bases from V and 0 bases from J, with 16 bases between. This CDR3 comprises 17 residues. The V gene's germline CDR1 is MNHEY and CDR2 SVGAGI. The CDR3 nucleotides read TGTGCCAGCAGTTCAAGTTCAGGGCGCTTTAGCAATCAGCCCCAGCATTTT. Amino acid sequence: CASSSSSGRFSNQPQHF.

With regard to this clonotype: The conserved phenylalanine or tryptophan normally closing the CDR3 is absent here, so this likely arose from a read error. This sequence joins TRBV10-2 and TRBJ2-5, with no clear D. Germline CDR1 is WSHSY and CDR2 is SAAADI. V lost 4 bases to trimming and J lost 5 bases, with 5 bases between them. The CDR3 consists of 11 residues. CDR3 bases: TGCGCCAGCAGTGCGGGCGAGACCCAGTACCTC. Its protein product is CASSAGETQYL.

The CDR3 DNA is TGTGCCAGCAGCTTACAGCTAGCGGGAGGGTCTGTCTACGAGCAGTACTTC. It translates to CASSLQLAGGSVYEQYF. The chain employs TRBV11-2 and TRBJ2-7, with 12 bases identical to TRBD2. Germline CDR1 reads SGHAT; CDR2 reads FQNNGV. The CDR3 contains 17 residues. Trimming cost V 2 bases and J 3 bases; bases outside gene matches: 8.

This clonotype was picked up many times. The rearrangement joins TRBV28 to TRBJ1-1; 7 bases agree with TRBD1. V lost 6 bases to trimming and J lost 0 bases; unmatched junction nucleotides: 7. The CDR3 is 15 amino acids. Germline loops: CDR1 MDHEN, CDR2 SYDVKM. CDR3 in DNA: TGTGCCAGCAGCTCAGGGGGGAACATGAACACTGAAGCTTTCTTT. This translates into CASSSGGNMNTEAFF.

The genes are TRBV11-2 and TRBJ2-6; D gene uncertain. The CDR3 is 16 residues long. Trimming pared 5 bases from V and 0 bases from J, leaving 11 bases between. CDR1 is SGHAT and CDR2 is FQNNGV in the germline V gene. The CDR3 sequence is CASSVSPSSGANVLTF. Here the CDR3 DNA reads TGTGCCAGCAGCGTTAGCCCGTCCTCTGGGGCCAACGTCCTGACTTTC.

This rearrangement joins TRBV28 to TRBJ2-1, with 11 bases aligning to TRBD2. The J segment lost 2 bases and the V segment lost 2 bases, leaving 8 bases of the junction unmatched. CDR3 length: 18 residues. Germline V gene data show CDR1 as MDHEN and CDR2 as SYDVKM. The CDR3 is CASSLGTSGSIAYNEQFF. DNA for the CDR3: TGTGCCAGCAGTTTAGGAACTAGCGGGAGTATAGCCTACAATGAGCAGTTCTTC.

In its sample, this clonotype was seen many times. The rearrangement uses TRBV20-1 and TRBJ2-2, with D uncertain. Germline V gene data show CDR1 as DFQATT and CDR2 as SNEGSKA (reference sequence). CDR3 size: 12 residues. Trimming left V 4 bases short and J 1 base short, with 4 bases between. In nucleotides, the CDR3 is TGCAGTGCTAAGGGGAACACCGGGGAGCTGTTTTTT. Amino acids: CSAKGNTGELFF.

This clonotype showed up many times. CDR3 region: CASRQGINQPQHF. In DNA, the CDR3 is TGTGCCAGCAGGCAGGGGATCAATCAGCCCCAGCATTTT. The chain combines TRBV28 with TRBJ1-5; perhaps TRBD1 as D (6 bases). V lost 6 bases and J 3 bases, leaving 9 bases between the germline ends. The length of the CDR3 is 13 residues. In germline, CDR1 is MDHEN, CDR2 SYDVKM.

Many counts were recorded for this clonotype. This chain connects TRBV11-2 to TRBJ1-5, with unresolved D. V was clipped by 1 base and J by 0 bases, with 7 bases between them. Germline CDR1 is SGHAT and CDR2 is FQNNGV. The CDR3 extends over 15 amino acids. DNA for the CDR3: TGTGCCAGCAGCTTAGGGTCATCTAGCAATCAGCCCCAGCATTTT. Translation: CASSLGSSSNQPQHF.

V is TRBV5-4 and J is TRBJ2-2, with D uncertain. Trimming removed 1 base at V and 6 bases at J, with 7 bases between. The CDR3 is 13 amino acids. Germline V lookup: CDR1 SGHNT, CDR2 YYREEE (reference sequence). In nucleotides, the CDR3 is TGTGCCAGCAGCTTGTCCCTGGCCGGGGAGCTGTTTTTT. Its protein is CASSLSLAGELFF.

The chain has TRBV15 and TRBJ2-2; maybe TRBD2 (6 bases). CDR3 size: 17 residues. Trimming took off 0 bases at V and 3 bases at J, with 14 bases between the two ends. Per germline, CDR1 LNHNV and CDR2 YYDKDF (reference sequence). The CDR3 loop is CATSRDLTRRDTGELFF. CDR3 coding DNA: TGTGCCACCAGCAGAGATTTGACTAGAAGGGACACCGGGGAGCTGTTTTTT.

This clonotype has ten or more counts. The chain has TRBV20-1 and TRBJ1-1; TRBD1 aligns across 7 bases. Trimming at V came to 6 bases and at J to 4 bases, leaving 8 bases not matched to a gene. CDR3 length: 13 residues. CDR1 and CDR2 (germline): DFQATT, SNEGSKA (reference sequence). The CDR3 bases are TGCAGTGCCGGACAGGCGACGGGCACTGAAGCTTTCTTT. Residues: CSAGQATGTEAFF.

Turning to this clonotype: It may be a read error: a sequence one base away is much more abundant. The conserved phenylalanine or tryptophan is not found at the CDR3 terminus, so this likely reflects a read error. The chain couples TRBV6-2 or TRBV6-3 to TRBJ2-2; perhaps D is TRBD1 or TRBD2 (7 bases each). The CDR3 totals 15 residues. In germline, CDR1 is MNHEY, CDR2 SVGEGT. Trimming left V 10 bases short and J 7 bases short, with 22 bases between. CDR3 protein: CATSGGGAHNGELFS. The CDR3, as DNA: TGTGCCACCTCAGGGGGGGGCGCCCACAACGGGGAGCTGTTTTCT.

The CDR3 spells CASGLAGENEQFF. CDR3 nucleotide sequence: TGTGCCAGCGGACTAGCGGGAGAAAATGAGCAGTTCTTC. The chain joins TRBV24-1 to TRBJ2-5; 13 bases match TRBD2. The DNA matches TRBJ2-1 better at its end, which makes the J call doubtful. This CDR3 spans 13 amino acids. Germline CDR1 KGHDR, CDR2 SFDVKD.